The 30 T cell receptor beta chains below all came from one sample that was sequenced in a study of CD4+ T cells in melanoma. Libraries were prepared by immunoSEQ multiplex PCR; TCRdb keeps only in-frame clonotypes and omits some of them. The profile covers roughly 9,600 clones, with around four fifths appearing a single time and roughly a quarter taken by the ten largest. Sequencing used cells from a culture (not recorded whether cultured in vitro). The source is a human donor with melanoma.

This sequence joins TRBV30 and TRBJ2-5; 12 bases map to TRBD2. The V gene end was trimmed by 7 bases and the J gene end by 1 base; junction bases not matched to a gene: 10. Germline assignment: CDR1 GTSNPN and CDR2 SVGIG (reference sequence). The CDR3 runs 16 residues. The CDR3 nucleotides are TGTGCCTTAGAACTAGCGGGGGGCCCCCCCCAAGAGACCCAGTACTTC. Translated, it gives CALELAGGPPQETQYF.

V gene TRBV27 combines with J gene TRBJ2-6, with D maybe TRBD2 (5 bases). Germline CDR1 and CDR2: MNHEY and SMNVEV (reference sequence). The V end was cut by 0 bases, the J end by 2 bases, with 11 bases between. The CDR3 runs to 17 residues. CDR3 DNA: TGTGCCAGCAGTTTATCGGCGGGTAACGCTGGGGCCAACGTCCTGACTTTC. It encodes CASSLSAGNAGANVLTF.

V and J are TRBV6-1 and TRBJ1-5, with D tentatively TRBD1 (6 bases). The V gene lost 2 bases and the J gene lost 11 bases, with 25 bases spanning the gap. The CDR3 sequence is 17 residues long. The V gene's germline CDR1 is MNHNS and CDR2 SASEGT. The CDR3 DNA reads as TGTGCCAGCAGTGAACTACCGGGGCTGGGGGGCAGGGACGCCCAGCATTTT. Translating gives CASSELPGLGGRDAQHF.

V is TRBV30 and J is TRBJ2-7, with 9 positions matching TRBD1. This CDR3 has 14 residues. After removal of 0 bases from V and 1 base from J, the junction contained 1 base not matched to a gene. Germline V gives CDR1 GTSNPN, CDR2 SVGIG (reference sequence). The CDR3 nucleotides read TGTGCCTGGAGTGTCGGGACAGGGTCCTACGAGCAGTACTTC. Protein product: CAWSVGTGSYEQYF.

The genes are TRBV7-2 and TRBJ2-3; TRBD2 agrees at 7 bases. This CDR3 is built from 16 residues. Trimming removed 2 bases from V and 2 bases from J; junction bases left unmatched: 7. Germline CDR1 is SGHTA and CDR2 is FQGNSA. CDR3 region: CASSLRRGGTTDTQYF. The CDR3 DNA reads as TGTGCCAGCAGCTTAAGGCGGGGAGGGACCACAGATACGCAGTATTTT.

The rearrangement uses TRBV5-6 and TRBJ2-5; D unclear. V was cut by 0 bases and J by 3 bases, with 9 bases left in between. The CDR3 is 14 residues long. In germline, CDR1 is SGHDT, CDR2 YYEEEE. CDR3 sequence reads: CASSLDWGEETQYF. The CDR3 coding sequence is TGTGCCAGCAGCTTGGATTGGGGTGAAGAGACCCAGTACTTC.

The J gene is TRBJ2-7, the V gene TRBV6-1; 9 bases fit TRBD1. V lost 3 bases, J lost 2 bases, and 8 bases stayed unmatched. This CDR3 is built from 16 residues. The germline V gene has CDR1 MNHNS and CDR2 SASEGT. Here the CDR3 reads CASSDRGQGFTYEQYF. The CDR3 DNA sequence: TGTGCCAGCAGTGACCGCGGACAGGGGTTCACCTACGAGCAGTACTTC.

The J gene is TRBJ1-2, the V gene TRBV5-1; tentatively, D is TRBD1 (6 bases). Trimming took 1 base from V and 3 from J, leaving 10 bases between them. The CDR3 covers 14 residues. Germline assignment: CDR1 SGHRS and CDR2 YFSETQ. The CDR3 sequence is CASSLRGGDYGYTF. CDR3 coding DNA: TGCGCCAGCAGCTTGAGGGGGGGGGACTATGGCTACACCTTC.

V and J are TRBV5-1 and TRBJ1-2; TRBD1 might be the D (5 bases). The CDR3 is made up of 15 amino acids. Between the trimmed V and J ends, which lost 2 bases and 5 bases, there was a span of 16 bases. In germline, CDR1 is SGHRS, CDR2 YFSETQ. Written as DNA, the CDR3 is TGCGCCAGCAGCTTACGCAAGGGGAGGGGATATGGCTACACCTTC. Protein sequence: CASSLRKGRGYGYTF. Complete variable domain (other parts from reference TRBV5-1 and TRBJ1-2): KAGVTQTPRYLIKTRGQQVTLSCSPISGHRSVSWYQQTPGQGLQFLFEYFSETQRNKGNFPGRFSGRQFSNSRSEMNVSTLELGDSALYLCASSLRKGRGYGYTFGSGTRLTVV.

This chain links TRBV23-1 with TRBJ1-1, with 12 nucleotides matching TRBD1. TRBV23-1 is recorded as an ORF, its role being uncertain. V gave up 2 bases and J gave up 4 bases; unmatched junction bases: 5. This CDR3 is 16 amino acids long. CDR3 amino acids: CASSQMGQGALTEAFF. The CDR3 nucleotides are TGCGCCAGCAGTCAAATGGGACAGGGGGCTCTCACTGAAGCTTTCTTT.

This chain links TRBV30 with TRBJ1-2, with 11 bases fitting TRBD1. The CDR3 is made up of 17 amino acids. With V trimmed by 0 bases and J by 7 bases, 13 bases remained unmatched. The germline V gene encodes CDR1 GTSNPN and CDR2 SVGIG (reference sequence). For the CDR3, the DNA is TGTGCCTGGAGTGTAAAACTCCCCCTGGACAGGGGGCCTGGCTACACCTTC. Its protein product is CAWSVKLPLDRGPGYTF.

The gene calls are TRBV9 and TRBJ2-2, with 10 positions matching TRBD1. Germline V gene sequence: CDR1 SGDLS, CDR2 YYNGEE. The junction had 7 bases not matched to a gene; V was cut back by 3 bases and J by 5 bases. The CDR3 runs to 16 residues. CDR3 nucleotide sequence: TGTGCCAGCAGCGACCGACAGGGGGCGCGAACCGGGGAGCTGTTTTTT. This translates into CASSDRQGARTGELFF.

There are a few counts of this clone. The chain employs TRBV5-1 and TRBJ2-3, with TRBD1 matching over 8 bases. With 5 bases clipped from V and 6 bases from J, the junction kept 11 bases outside the gene matches. This CDR3 has 15 amino acids. Germline lookup yields CDR1 SGHRS and CDR2 YFSETQ. CDR3 amino acids: CASRPHGQGGDTQYF. The CDR3 DNA reads as TGCGCCAGCAGGCCCCACGGACAGGGTGGGGATACGCAGTATTTT.

This clone occurred once. This chain connects TRBV5-5 to TRBJ1-2, with TRBD1 matching over 7 bases. Looked up from germline, CDR1 is SGHKS and CDR2 is YYEKEE (reference sequence). Trimming took 0 bases from V and 7 from J; bases not matched to a gene: 12. The CDR3 length is 16 residues. CDR3 nucleotides: TGTGCCAGCAGCTTGGTAGGGACAGCCCAAATCCGTGGCTACACCTTC. Translated: CASSLVGTAQIRGYTF.

The rearrangement links TRBV11-3 to TRBJ2-1; D may correspond to TRBD1 or TRBD2 (5 bases each). This CDR3 has 15 residues. Per germline, CDR1 SGHNT and CDR2 YENEEA. The germline V and J ends were trimmed by 1 base and 1 base, with 8 bases remaining between them. The CDR3 DNA is TGTGCCAGCAGCTTAGGAGGGGTATCCTACAATGAGCAGTTCTTC. Translation: CASSLGGVSYNEQFF.

This rearrangement joins TRBV3-1 (or the pseudogene TRBV3-2) to TRBJ2-5; 8 bases match TRBD2. The V segment lost 2 bases and the J segment 0 bases; nucleotides outside the gene matches: 2. The germline V gene encodes CDR1 LGHDT and CDR2 YNNKEL (reference sequence). This CDR3 comprises 15 residues. This chain's CDR3 is CASSQYSGDQETQYF. Written as DNA, the CDR3 is TGTGCCAGCAGCCAATATAGCGGGGACCAAGAGACCCAGTACTTC.

The CDR3 DNA is TGCGCCAGCAGCTTGGCCCTTGGACAGGGGGGCCCAGCTTTCTTT. Protein sequence: CASSLALGQGGPAFF. The V gene is TRBV5-1, the J gene TRBJ1-1, with TRBD1 matching over 10 bases. Trimming took 0 bases from V and 10 from J; bases not matched to a gene: 9. The V gene's germline CDR1 is SGHRS and CDR2 YFSETQ. The CDR3 contains 15 residues.

The chain has TRBV2 and TRBJ2-7; 10 nucleotides match TRBD2. V gave up 2 bases and J gave up 0 bases; unmatched junction bases: 7. The length of the CDR3 is 17 residues. Germline CDR1 and CDR2: SNHLY and FYNNEI. This chain's CDR3 is CASSEQPLAGASYEQYF. The CDR3 nucleotides read TGTGCCAGCAGTGAACAACCCCTAGCGGGGGCCTCCTACGAGCAGTACTTC.

The chain employs TRBV6-5 and TRBJ2-1; D call uncertain. The CDR3 consists of 16 residues. V lost 3 bases and J 6 bases, leaving 18 bases between the germline ends. CDR1 is MNHEY and CDR2 is SVGAGI in the germline V gene. For the CDR3, the DNA is TGTGCCAGCAGTTATTATGTCACCCCAAATAGCAATGAGCAGTTCTTC. Translating it yields CASSYYVTPNSNEQFF.

The rearrangement links TRBV5-4 to TRBJ2-3, with TRBD2 matching 10 bases. Looked up from germline, CDR1 is SGHNT and CDR2 is YYREEE (reference sequence). The junction had 5 bases not matched to a gene; V was cut back by 3 bases and J by 4 bases. This CDR3 contains 15 residues. CDR3 protein: CASSYGLAAADTQYF. In DNA form, the CDR3 reads TGTGCCAGCAGCTACGGACTAGCGGCGGCAGATACGCAGTATTTT.

This clone was found a few times. This sequence joins TRBV5-6 and TRBJ1-2, with 8 bases matching TRBD1. V was clipped by 3 bases and J by 8 bases; unmatched bases: 9. The length of the CDR3 is 14 residues. Germline lookup yields CDR1 SGHDT and CDR2 YYEEEE. Here the CDR3 reads CASSWWSGGRGYTF. The CDR3 DNA follows: TGTGCCAGCAGCTGGTGGTCAGGGGGCCGGGGCTACACCTTC.

This clone was picked up a small number of times. The chain uses TRBV4-2 and TRBJ1-1; D remains unclear. From germline, CDR1 is LGHNA and CDR2 YNFKEQ. The V and J ends lost 2 bases and 1 base respectively, with 5 bases between them. The CDR3 covers 13 residues. CDR3: CASSQIPNTEAFF. The CDR3 nucleotides read TGTGCCAGCAGCCAAATACCGAACACTGAAGCTTTCTTT.

This clone came up a few times. V usage is TRBV24-1 and J usage is TRBJ2-2; tentative D call: TRBD1 (6 bases). The length of the CDR3 is 13 residues. Trimming shortened V by 4 bases and J by 6 bases, and 8 bases separated the two germline ends. Per germline, CDR1 KGHDR and CDR2 SFDVKD. The DNA of the CDR3 is TGTGCCACCAGTGACGGGACATCCGGGGAGCTGTTTTTT. It encodes CATSDGTSGELFF.

The V gene is TRBV19, the J gene TRBJ1-5, with no clear D. The V gene lost 5 bases and the J gene lost 2 bases, with 13 bases spanning the gap. The germline V gene encodes CDR1 LNHDA and CDR2 SQIVND (reference sequence). This CDR3 spans 15 amino acids. CDR3 coding DNA: TGTGCCAGTAGTTTGGTGGATAGGGGCAATCAGCCCCAGCATTTT. It specifies CASSLVDRGNQPQHF.

The genes are TRBV30 and TRBJ2-1, with 8 bases matching TRBD2. Germline V lookup: CDR1 GTSNPN, CDR2 SVGIG (reference sequence). CDR3 length: 14 amino acids. V lost 3 bases and J lost 2; bases outside the gene matches: 3. CDR3 in DNA: TGTGCCTGGAGCACGGGGGGGCCCTACAATGAGCAGTTCTTC. Translation: CAWSTGGPYNEQFF.

The chain combines TRBV7-9 with TRBJ1-1, with a weak D call TRBD1 (6 bases). V was pared by 5 bases and J by 0 bases, with 13 bases between. Per germline, CDR1 SEHNR and CDR2 FQNEAQ (reference sequence). This CDR3 is 15 amino acids long. Here the CDR3 reads CASSPARGVNTEAFF. CDR3 coding DNA: TGTGCCAGCAGCCCAGCAAGGGGGGTGAACACTGAAGCTTTCTTT. Supplemented by reference TRBV7-9 and TRBJ1-1, the full variable domain reads DTGVSQNPRHKITKRGQNVTFRCDPISEHNRLYWYRQTLGQGPEFLTYFQNEAQLEKSRLLSDRFSAERPKGSFSTLEIQRTEQGDSAMYLCASSPARGVNTEAFFGQGTRLTVV.

This clone has only a few counts. The rearrangement uses TRBV25-1 and TRBJ2-2; possible D gene TRBD1, 6 bases. Germline lookup yields CDR1 MGHDK and CDR2 SYGVNS. The CDR3 consists of 16 residues. Between the trimmed V and J ends, which lost 2 bases and 4 bases, there was a span of 14 bases. CDR3 residues: CASSEDIQGTTGELFF. CDR3 DNA: TGTGCCAGCAGTGAAGATATCCAGGGGACCACCGGGGAGCTGTTTTTT.

V usage is TRBV30 and J usage is TRBJ2-7; no reliable D call. This CDR3 comprises 15 residues. Trimming shortened V by 1 base and J by 2 bases, and 15 bases separated the two germline ends. The germline gives CDR1 GTSNPN, CDR2 SVGIG (reference sequence). The CDR3 region is CAWSGSTIPPYEQYF. As DNA, the CDR3 is TGTGCCTGGAGTGGGTCAACGATTCCCCCCTACGAGCAGTACTTC.

This clone has more than one count but fewer than ten. The chain recombines TRBV24-1 with TRBJ2-2, with 7 nucleotides matching TRBD1. The trim removed 4 bases at V and 8 bases at J, leaving 6 bases unmatched. Germline values: CDR1 KGHDR, CDR2 SFDVKD. This CDR3 has 14 residues. This chain's CDR3 is CATSDVTGQGELFF. The CDR3 nucleotides are TGTGCCACCAGTGACGTGACAGGGCAAGGGGAGCTGTTTTTT.

The rearrangement uses TRBV5-4 and TRBJ2-1, with 8 bases aligning to TRBD2. Germline trimming cut 5 bases from V and 1 base from J; bases unmatched to any gene: 5. The CDR3 contains 15 residues. Germline CDR1 reads SGHNT; CDR2 reads YYREEE (reference sequence). The CDR3 coding sequence is TGTGCCAGCAGACCGGGGGGGCCATCCTACAATGAGCAGTTCTTC. Translating it yields CASRPGGPSYNEQFF. The full variable domain, with the rest looked up from reference TRBV5-4 and TRBJ2-1, is ETGVTQSPTHLIKTRGQQVTLRCSSQSGHNTVSWYQQALGQGPQFIFQYYREEENGRGNFPPRFSGLQFPNYSSELNVNALELDDSALYLCASRPGGPSYNEQFFGPGTRLTVL.